The clone carrying this TCR beta chain was detected only once. The target antigen is unknown. There were no patients who had received any treatment before thyroid surgery. The data belong to a study of metastatic and nonmetastatic thyroid tumors. At the level of the study: Patients with malignant and benign thyroid disease provided blood and tumor or nodule tissue, whose repertoires were compared. Study conclusions and caveats: As reported, TCR beta diversity in blood and tumor was significantly higher in malignant thyroid tumors than in benign nodules.

The CDR3 has 15 residues. The V end was cut by 1 base, the J end by 2 bases, with 9 bases between. The germline V gene has CDR1 DFQATT and CDR2 SNEGSKA (reference sequence). Original analysis: Clinicopathological groups of papillary thyroid cancer showed CDR3 differences that were used to build a distant-metastasis classifier. MiXCR re-clonotyped the PCR reads for TCRdb. TCRdb's processing, not the study's, gives the V and J calls here. There are around 22,000 clones in the sample; approximately 24% occur only once, and about 7.9% lies in the top ten. The material sequenced was blood. The chain is built from TRBV20-1 and TRBJ2-6; possible D gene TRBD2, 5 bases. This TCR derives from a female donor with papillary thyroid cancer or a benign thyroid nodule (not recorded which). Some clones in this sample may be carry-over from other donors' samples. The CDR3 DNA reads TGCAGTGCTAGAGTTCCCGGGACTGGGGCCAACGTCCTGACTTTC. The encoded protein is CSARVPGTGANVLTF.